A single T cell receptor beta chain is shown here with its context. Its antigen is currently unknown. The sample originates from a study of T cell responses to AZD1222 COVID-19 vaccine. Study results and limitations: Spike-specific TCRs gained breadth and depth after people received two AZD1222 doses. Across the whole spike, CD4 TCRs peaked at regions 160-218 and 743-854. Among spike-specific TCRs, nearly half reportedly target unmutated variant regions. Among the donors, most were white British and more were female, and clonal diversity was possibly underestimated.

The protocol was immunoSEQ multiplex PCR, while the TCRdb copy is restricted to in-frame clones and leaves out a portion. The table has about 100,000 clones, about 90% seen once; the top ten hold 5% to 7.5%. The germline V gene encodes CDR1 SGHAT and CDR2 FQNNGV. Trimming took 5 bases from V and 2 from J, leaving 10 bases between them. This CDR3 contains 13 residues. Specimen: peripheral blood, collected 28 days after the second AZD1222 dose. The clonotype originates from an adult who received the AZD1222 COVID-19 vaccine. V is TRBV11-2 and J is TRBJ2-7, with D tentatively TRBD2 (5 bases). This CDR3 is CASSRGQTYEQYF. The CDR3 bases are TGTGCCAGCAGCCGGGGTCAAACCTACGAGCAGTACTTC.